Here is one T cell receptor (beta chain) with its context. The data were taken from a study of CXCR3 chemokines and chemotherapy response in bladder cancer. TCRdb re-called the PCR reads with MiXCR, one entry per CDR3 protein. The data hold 3,000 or so distinct CDR3 sequences, with roughly 10% observed a single time. Germline V CDR1 and CDR2: MDHEN, SYDVKM. The CDR3 is 12 residues long. Trimming stripped 2 bases from V and 9 bases from J, with 11 bases between. The gene calls are TRBV28 and TRBJ2-7, with D possibly matching TRBD1 (6 bases). The sample was gathered from a patient whose treatment included neoadjuvant chemotherapy. This TCR was sampled from a human donor with bladder cancer that responded to neoadjuvant chemotherapy. CDR3 nucleotide sequence: TGTGCCAGCAGTTTAGGGGGCAGGAGGCAGTACTTC. Residues: CASSLGGRRQYF.